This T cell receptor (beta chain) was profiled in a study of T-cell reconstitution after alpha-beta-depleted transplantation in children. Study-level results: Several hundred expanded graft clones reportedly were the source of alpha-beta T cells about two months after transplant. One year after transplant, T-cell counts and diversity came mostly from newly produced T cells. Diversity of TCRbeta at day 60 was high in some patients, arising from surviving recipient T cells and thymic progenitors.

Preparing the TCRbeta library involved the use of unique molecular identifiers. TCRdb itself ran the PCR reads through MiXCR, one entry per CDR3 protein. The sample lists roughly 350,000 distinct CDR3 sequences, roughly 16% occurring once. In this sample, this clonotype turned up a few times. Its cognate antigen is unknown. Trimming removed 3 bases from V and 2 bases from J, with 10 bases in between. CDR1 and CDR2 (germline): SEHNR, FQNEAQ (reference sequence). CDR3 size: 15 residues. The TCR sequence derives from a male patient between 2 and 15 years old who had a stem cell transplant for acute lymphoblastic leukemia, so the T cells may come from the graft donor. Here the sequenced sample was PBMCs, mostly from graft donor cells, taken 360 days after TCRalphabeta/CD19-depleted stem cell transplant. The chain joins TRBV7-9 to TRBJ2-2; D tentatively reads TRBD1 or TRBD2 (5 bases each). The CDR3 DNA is TGTGCCAGCAGCTTTGGGACGGACAACACCGGGGAGCTGTTTTTT. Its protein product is CASSFGTDNTGELFF.